These 8 T cell receptor beta chains were all obtained from the same sample, sequenced in a study of T-cell reconstitution after alpha-beta-depleted transplantation in children. A library of TCRbeta sequences, prepared with unique molecular identifiers, was generated. One entry per CDR3 protein results from TCRdb running MiXCR on the PCR reads. The repertoire consists of a few hundred thousand distinct CDR3 sequences, with around a tenth occurring once and the leading ten covering around 24%. This specimen was peripheral blood, taken 180 days after TCRalphabeta/CD19-depleted stem cell transplant. The receptors were sampled from a male patient aged 2-10 years who had a stem cell transplant for chronic granulomatous disease, so the T cells may come from the graft donor.

J is TRBJ1-2 and V is TRBV2, with D unclear. CDR3 length: 14 amino acids. Trimming stripped 2 bases from V and 8 bases from J, with 15 bases between. Germline lookup yields CDR1 SNHLY and CDR2 FYNNEI. CDR3 in amino acids: CASSEKYRAFGYTF. The CDR3 DNA sequence: TGTGCCAGCAGTGAAAAGTATAGGGCTTTCGGCTACACCTTC.

This clonotype was detected ten times or more. The chain uses TRBV28 and TRBJ1-5, with a weak D call TRBD1 (5 bases). The CDR3 runs to 15 residues. The V gene's germline CDR1 is MDHEN and CDR2 SYDVKM. Deletions cut 6 bases from V and 4 bases from J, with 16 bases between. The CDR3 DNA follows: TGTGCCAGCAGCTACGGGGACCCACTGAATCAGCCCCAGCATTTT. Its protein is CASSYGDPLNQPQHF.

This clonotype was counted at least ten times. The chain is built from TRBV12-3 or TRBV12-4 and TRBJ2-5; D is undetermined. The CDR3 loop spans 13 amino acids. Trimming pared 7 bases from V and 4 bases from J, leaving 13 bases between. The DNA for the CDR3 is TGTGCCAGCACCCTTGCGAGGTCAGAGACCCAGTACTTC. Residues: CASTLARSETQYF.

This clonotype has ten or more counts. The chain combines TRBV6-5 with TRBJ1-3; unclear D gene. Per germline, CDR1 MNHEY and CDR2 SVGAGI. The V end lost 3 bases, the J end lost 9 bases, and 6 bases lay between the germline ends. The CDR3 has 11 residues. As DNA, the CDR3 is TGTGCCAGCAGTTATGGAGGCACCATATATTTT. This sequence encodes CASSYGGTIYF.

In its sample, this clonotype was seen many times. The chain employs TRBV5-1 and TRBJ2-1, with a weak D call TRBD2 (5 bases). V was cut by 3 bases and J by 3 bases, with 13 bases left in between. The CDR3 is made up of 15 amino acids. Germline V gene data show CDR1 as SGHRS and CDR2 as YFSETQ. The CDR3 DNA reads as TGCGCCAGCAGCTCTGTTGAGCGGCTCTACAATGAGCAGTTCTTC. This sequence encodes CASSSVERLYNEQFF.

As regards this clonotype: Possible read error: a much larger clone is one base away. The CDR3 carries no conserved terminal phenylalanine or tryptophan, so it likely arises from a read error. The J gene is TRBJ1-1, the V gene TRBV12-3 or TRBV12-4; D is unclear. The CDR3 spans 16 residues. Deletions cut 5 bases from V and 1 base from J, with 17 bases between. Here the CDR3 reads CASSEGRPMKNTEAFL. The DNA of the CDR3 is TGTGCCAGCAGTGAAGGACGACCCATGAAGAACACTGAAGCTTTCCTT.

This clonotype was detected many times. The chain joins TRBV7-8 to TRBJ2-5; no clear D. CDR3 length: 14 amino acids. Germline assignment: CDR1 SGHVS and CDR2 FQNEAQ. Trimming stripped 1 base from V and 1 base from J, with 7 bases between. The DNA for the CDR3 is TGTGCCAGCAGCTTAGTCAGATTCCAAGAGACCCAGTACTTC. Its translation is CASSLVRFQETQYF. Based on the CDR3 plus reference TRBV7-8 and TRBJ2-5, the full variable domain is GAGVSQSPRYKVAKRGQDVALRCDPISGHVSLFWYQQALGQGPEFLTYFQNEAQLDKSGLPSDRFFAERPEGSVSTLKIQRTQQEDSAVYLCASSLVRFQETQYFGPGTRLLVL.

This clonotype showed up many times. This chain joins TRBV4-1 and TRBJ2-7, with 8 bases identical to TRBD2. Germline CDR1 and CDR2: MGHRA and YSYEKL. There are 15 residues in the CDR3. Trimming at V came to 1 base and at J to 5 bases, leaving 7 bases not matched to a gene. The CDR3 reads CASSQVRGGKNEQYF. CDR3 nucleotides: TGCGCCAGCAGCCAAGTACGCGGGGGGAAGAACGAGCAGTACTTC.